This T cell receptor (beta chain) derives from a study of blood T cell repertoires in COVID-19. Method: immunoSEQ multiplex PCR; TCRdb's copy keeps in-frame clones and lacks some. This table has tens of thousands of clones, 80% to 85% appearing once. The germline V gene encodes CDR1 MNHEY and CDR2 SVGAGI. The CDR3 consists of 14 residues. Trimming pared 4 bases from V and 1 base from J, leaving 8 bases between. The sample was peripheral blood. This chain uses TRBV6-5 with TRBJ1-3; tentative D call: TRBD1 (5 bases). The TCR sequence derives from a human donor in a cohort sampled during active COVID-19. CDR3 nucleotides: TGTGCCAGCAGTTCAGGGTTATCTGGAAACACCATATATTTT. The encoded protein is CASSSGLSGNTIYF.